These 25 T cell receptor beta chains share one sample of origin, sequenced in a study of T cells in Graves' hyperthyroidism and ophthalmopathy. RNA transcripts provided the source from which TCR beta CDR3 regions were amplified. The HTBI set primed first-round TCR CDR3 RT-PCR. TCRdb independently ran MiXCR on the multiplex PCR reads; one entry per CDR3 protein. This table has 450,000 to 700,000 distinct CDR3 sequences, more than 45% appearing once. The specimen sequenced was peripheral blood or thyroid tissue (not recorded which). All receptors come from an adult woman with Graves' disease, either hyperthyroidism or ophthalmopathy (not recorded which).

This rearrangement joins TRBV5-4 to TRBJ2-6; D tentatively fits TRBD1 or TRBD2 (5 bases each). V lost 0 bases, J lost 0 bases, and 10 bases lay in between. CDR3 length: 17 amino acids. Germline assignment: CDR1 SGHNT and CDR2 YYREEE (reference sequence). In nucleotides, the CDR3 is TGTGCCAGCAGCTTGGGGGGGTCCTACTCTGGGGCCAACGTCCTGACTTTC. Protein sequence: CASSLGGSYSGANVLTF.

The J gene is TRBJ2-5, the V gene TRBV10-3; TRBD2 matches at 12 bases. V was clipped by 2 bases and J by 7 bases; unmatched bases: 11. The germline V gene has CDR1 ENHRY and CDR2 SYGVKD. The CDR3 runs to 17 residues. Written as DNA, the CDR3 is TGTGCCATCAGTGAGGAGGGGATGCTAGCGGGAGGGGGGACCCAGTACTTC. Amino acid sequence: CAISEEGMLAGGGTQYF.

The V gene is TRBV10-3, the J gene TRBJ2-7; TRBD1 might be the D (6 bases). Germline CDR1 and CDR2: ENHRY and SYGVKD. The germline V and J ends were trimmed by 8 bases and 7 bases, with 9 bases remaining between them. CDR3 size: 10 residues. The CDR3 nucleotides are TGTGCCATCGGGCAGGGGGAGCAGTACTTC. It yields the protein CAIGQGEQYF.

The rearrangement links TRBV7-9 to TRBJ1-1; maybe TRBD1 (6 bases). Trimming took off 3 bases at V and 9 bases at J, with 14 bases between the two ends. In germline, CDR1 is SEHNR, CDR2 FQNEAQ (reference sequence). This CDR3 comprises 13 residues. The CDR3 DNA reads as TGTGCCAGCAGCTTGACCCCGGGGGCTCAAGCTTTCTTT. Its translation is CASSLTPGAQAFF.

In its sample, this clonotype was seen many times. The chain couples TRBV7-9 to TRBJ2-5; maybe TRBD2 (6 bases). The germline gives CDR1 SEHNR, CDR2 FQNEAQ (reference sequence). The germline V and J ends were trimmed by 4 bases and 5 bases, with 14 bases remaining between them. The length of the CDR3 is 14 residues. The CDR3 region is CASSSPDYVETQYF. The CDR3, as DNA: TGTGCCAGCAGCTCCCCGGACTACGTCGAGACCCAGTACTTC.

V gene TRBV7-9 combines with J gene TRBJ1-2; D remains ambiguous. Trimming removed 3 bases at V and 8 bases at J, with 10 bases between. The CDR3 consists of 12 residues. The germline gives CDR1 SEHNR, CDR2 FQNEAQ (reference sequence). CDR3: CASSFKGNGYTF. The CDR3 coding sequence is TGTGCCAGCAGCTTTAAAGGGAACGGCTACACCTTC.

Only one count was recorded for this clonotype. J is TRBJ2-7 and V is TRBV7-9, with 8 bases identical to TRBD2. J lost 2 bases, V lost 6 bases, and 9 bases had no gene match. The CDR3 extends over 15 amino acids. CDR1 SEHNR and CDR2 FQNEAQ come from the germline V gene (reference sequence). The CDR3 coding sequence is TGTGCCAGCAGACTACGGGAGGGGCCAACCTACGAGCAGTACTTC. Protein: CASRLREGPTYEQYF.

This clonotype was seen many times. The chain recombines TRBV5-5 with TRBJ2-5; no clear D gene. V was cut by 4 bases and J by 5 bases, with 9 bases left in between. The CDR3 consists of 12 residues. CDR1 and CDR2 from the germline V gene are SGHKS and YYEKEE (reference sequence). CDR3 bases: TGTGCCAGCAGCCTGGTCGTCGAGACCCAGTACTTC. As protein: CASSLVVETQYF.

This clonotype was seen many times. The rearrangement uses TRBV14 and TRBJ2-2; tentative D call: TRBD2 (5 bases). The CDR3 has 14 amino acids. V was pared by 6 bases and J by 3 bases, with 11 bases between. Germline V gives CDR1 SGHDN, CDR2 FVKESK. The CDR3 DNA reads as TGTGCCAGCAGGGAGGACCGACACACCGGGGAGCTGTTTTTT. Protein sequence: CASREDRHTGELFF. The whole variable domain, remainder taken from reference TRBV14 and TRBJ2-2, is EAGVTQFPSHSVIEKGQTVTLRCDPISGHDNLYWYRRVMGKEIKFLLHFVKESKQDESGMPNNRFLAERTGGTYSTLKVQPAELEDSGVYFCASREDRHTGELFFGEGSRLTVL.

The gene calls are TRBV7-9 and TRBJ1-2; the match to TRBD1 covers 7 bases. Unmatched junction bases numbered 7, after V lost 2 bases and J lost 4 bases. CDR1 SEHNR and CDR2 FQNEAQ come from the germline V gene (reference sequence). CDR3 length: 15 residues. CDR3 sequence: CASSLQQGTRYGYTF. Here the CDR3 DNA reads TGTGCCAGCAGCTTACAACAGGGGACGCGCTATGGCTACACCTTC.

This clonotype appeared many times. The chain carries TRBV13 and TRBJ2-7; 10 nucleotides line up with TRBD2. This CDR3 spans 15 amino acids. Germline V gene sequence: CDR1 PRHDT, CDR2 FYEKMQ (reference sequence). Trimming removed 4 bases from V and 3 bases from J; junction bases left unmatched: 6. CDR3 coding DNA: TGTGCCAGCAGCTCGTCTAGCGGGAGCAACTACGAGCAGTACTTC. Translated: CASSSSSGSNYEQYF.

The chain combines TRBV5-1 with TRBJ2-5, with D unresolved. The CDR3 length is 12 residues. The ends were cut back, 5 bases at V and 2 bases at J, with 7 bases in the middle. Germline loops: CDR1 SGHRS, CDR2 YFSETQ. CDR3 nucleotide sequence: TGCGCCAGCAGAAGGCAGCAAGAGACCCAGTACTTC. The encoded protein is CASRRQQETQYF.

Worth noting for this clonotype: One end of the junction is discordant with germline, which a read error may explain. The gene calls are TRBV7-3 and TRBJ2-2; a weak D match, TRBD1 (6 bases). Germline CDR1 and CDR2: SGHTA and FQGTGA. The CDR3 runs to 13 residues. The chain's CDR3 is CTSSPSRSGELSF. The DNA of the CDR3 is TGTACCAGCAGCCCGTCTAGGTCAGGGGAGCTGTCTTTT.

V and J are TRBV7-9 and TRBJ1-5; the match to TRBD1 covers 8 bases. The CDR3 runs to 13 residues. The J segment lost 5 bases and the V segment lost 8 bases, leaving 5 bases of the junction unmatched. Germline CDR1 reads SEHNR; CDR2 reads FQNEAQ (reference sequence). The DNA for the CDR3 is TGTGCCAGCGCCCAGGGGGCGGATCAGCCCCAGCATTTT. Its protein product is CASAQGADQPQHF.

This sequence joins TRBV12-3 or TRBV12-4 and TRBJ2-7, with D perhaps matching TRBD2 (7 bases). This CDR3 is built from 12 residues. V lost 4 bases and J lost 6, with 10 bases in between. The CDR3, as DNA: TGTGCCAGCAGTTGGGAGGGGGTCGAGCAGTACTTC. Translation gives CASSWEGVEQYF.

This clonotype was found many times. One end of the junction is discordant with germline, which a read error may explain. The chain joins TRBV5-1 to TRBJ2-2; a weak D match, TRBD2 (6 bases). The germline CDR1 and CDR2 sequences are SGHRS and YFSETQ. This CDR3 has 13 amino acids. The CDR3 DNA follows: TGTGCTAGCAGCTTAGGAGGGTCCGGGGAGCTGTTTTTT. It yields the protein CASSLGGSGELFF.

This clonotype was observed at least ten times. The chain joins TRBV7-3 to TRBJ2-2; no clear D gene. The germline V gene encodes CDR1 SGHTA and CDR2 FQGTGA. V shed 0 bases and J shed 4 bases, with 9 bases lying between them. The length of the CDR3 is 15 residues. CDR3: CASSLTSASTGELFF. CDR3 nucleotide sequence: TGTGCCAGCAGCTTAACGTCTGCCAGCACCGGGGAGCTGTTTTTT.

As DNA, the CDR3 is TGCGCCAGCAGCTTGGTCGGGACGGCATATGAAAAACTGTTTTTT. The encoded protein is CASSLVGTAYEKLFF. This chain joins TRBV5-1 and TRBJ1-4; a weak D match, TRBD1 (5 bases). Per germline, CDR1 SGHRS and CDR2 YFSETQ. V dropped 0 bases and J dropped 6 bases, with 12 bases sitting between them. This CDR3 comprises 15 residues. The full variable domain, in which reference TRBV5-1 and TRBJ1-4 provide the parts outside the CDR3, is KAGVTQTPRYLIKTRGQQVTLSCSPISGHRSVSWYQQTPGQGLQFLFEYFSETQRNKGNFPGRFSGRQFSNSRSEMNVSTLELGDSALYLCASSLVGTAYEKLFFGSGTQLSVL.

The genes are TRBV20-1 and TRBJ1-1, with no clear D. V was pared by 0 bases and J by 8 bases, with 4 bases between. The germline CDR1 and CDR2 sequences are DFQATT and SNEGSKA (reference sequence). The CDR3 has 10 amino acids. CDR3 nucleotides: TGCAGTGCTAGAGATGCCGAAGCTTTCTTT. It yields the protein CSARDAEAFF.

This chain uses TRBV20-1 with TRBJ2-5; 10 bases line up with TRBD1. The germline V gene encodes CDR1 DFQATT and CDR2 SNEGSKA (reference sequence). Losses at the gene ends were 6 bases for V and 8 bases for J; bases not matched to a gene: 12. The CDR3 totals 14 residues. CDR3 region: CSAWDRGGQFTQYF. The CDR3 nucleotides read TGCAGTGCGTGGGACAGGGGAGGCCAATTCACCCAGTACTTC.

The chain carries TRBV29-1 and TRBJ2-7; 7 bases line up with TRBD1. After removal of 6 bases from V and 0 bases from J, the junction contained 8 bases not matched to a gene. The germline V gene has CDR1 SQVTM and CDR2 ANQGSEA. CDR3 length: 14 amino acids. CDR3 sequence: CSVTGTANSYEQYF. In nucleotides, the CDR3 is TGCAGCGTCACCGGGACAGCCAACTCCTACGAGCAGTACTTC.

This chain uses TRBV12-3 or TRBV12-4 with TRBJ2-5, with 7 bases fitting TRBD1. The J segment lost 4 bases and the V segment lost 3 bases, leaving 5 bases of the junction unmatched. This CDR3 contains 14 residues. The CDR3 sequence: CASSFGGQPETQYF. The CDR3, as DNA: TGTGCCAGCAGTTTTGGGGGACAGCCAGAGACCCAGTACTTC.

V gene TRBV15 combines with J gene TRBJ1-1; 7 nucleotides align to TRBD1. CDR1 and CDR2 (germline): LNHNV, YYDKDF (reference sequence). V lost 0 bases, J lost 5 bases, and 18 bases stayed unmatched. The CDR3 totals 19 residues. The CDR3 DNA follows: TGTGCCACCAGCAGAGATAGGGGTCACGAGGGGGCGCAAAGGACTGAAGCTTTCTTT. This sequence encodes CATSRDRGHEGAQRTEAFF. The full variable domain, completed using reference TRBV15 and TRBJ1-1, is DAMVIQNPRYQVTQFGKPVTLSCSQTLNHNVMYWYQQKSSQAPKLLFHYYDKDFNNEADTPDNFQSRRPNTSFCFLDIRSPGLGDTAMYLCATSRDRGHEGAQRTEAFFGQGTRLTVV.

In this sample, this clonotype turned up a few times. The chain carries TRBV19 and TRBJ1-5; D gene unclear. The germline V gene has CDR1 LNHDA and CDR2 SQIVND (reference sequence). V was clipped by 6 bases and J by 3 bases, with 24 bases between them. CDR3 length: 18 amino acids. This CDR3 is CASSKIWTEPLLNQPQHF. For the CDR3, the DNA is TGTGCCAGTAGCAAAATATGGACGGAACCCCTGCTCAATCAGCCCCAGCATTTT.

Many counts were recorded for this clonotype. The V call is TRBV7-3, the J call TRBJ2-2; the D call may be TRBD1 or TRBD2 (5 bases each). Trimming cost V 6 bases and J 0 bases, with 11 bases left between them. The germline V gene encodes CDR1 SGHTA and CDR2 FQGTGA. The CDR3 is 15 amino acids. The CDR3 region has the DNA TGTGCCAGCAGTCGGGACCGGACGAACACCGGGGAGCTGTTTTTT. Amino acids: CASSRDRTNTGELFF.